This entry is about one T cell receptor (beta chain). From germline, CDR1 is LGHNT and CDR2 FRNRAP. Trimming pared 7 bases from V and 8 bases from J, leaving 21 bases between. This CDR3 contains 15 residues. These data come from a study of control samples from healthy donors and cancer patients. Profiled with immunoSEQ multiplex PCR; TCRdb holds only in-frame clones, not every one. Here the sample spans 100,000 to 150,000 clones, 92% being singletons. The clonotype comes from a woman aged 45 to 65 in good health. The sample consisted of blood. This sequence joins TRBV12-5 and TRBJ2-1; tentatively, D is TRBD2 (7 bases). The CDR3 reads CASVPGKGGVYEQFF. CDR3 sequence (DNA): TGTGCTAGTGTCCCAGGCAAGGGGGGGGTTTATGAGCAGTTCTTC.